The rows below give T cell receptor beta chains drawn from one sample of a study of Graves' ophthalmopathy and Graves' hyperthyroidism. TCRdb ran MiXCR on the multiplex PCR reads and lists one entry per CDR3 protein. The sample lists almost 400,000 distinct CDR3 sequences; around 18% were seen once. Sequencing input: peripheral blood. These receptor sequences come from a woman aged 18-29 years with Graves' ophthalmopathy. CDR3s include the opening cysteine and the closing phenylalanine or tryptophan. The D gene is left open where the match is weak. Clone sizes are given selectively: once, few, many, or a class where the clone is expanded.

d_call | j_call | v_call | clone_size | cdr3_length | cdr3_nt | cdr3_aa
NA | TRBJ1-2 | TRBV6-5 | NA | 15 | TGTGCCAGCAGTTACTCGAGAGGGGACCTCTATGGCTACACCTTC | CASSYSRGDLYGYTF
NA | TRBJ1-2 | TRBV6-5 | NA | 14 | TGTGCCAGCAGTTACTCTCGGGTTAACTATGGCTACACCTTC | CASSYSRVNYGYTF
TRBD1 | TRBJ2-7 | TRBV6-2/TRBV6-3 | NA | 14 | TGTGCCAGCAGCCAAACAGGGGGCTTCCACGAGCAGTACTTC | CASSQTGGFHEQYF
NA | TRBJ2-5 | TRBV6-2/TRBV6-3 | many | 12 | TGTGCCAGCAGTTACTCGTTTGAGACCCAGTACTTC | CASSYSFETQYF
NA | TRBJ2-5 | TRBV6-2/TRBV6-3 | many | 12 | TGTGCCAGCAGGGGCCACCAAGAGACCCAGTACTTC | CASRGHQETQYF
TRBD1 | TRBJ1-1 | TRBV6-1 | NA | 16 | TGTGCCAGCAGTCCGACCGGGACAGGGGTGAACACTGAAGCTTTCTTT | CASSPTGTGVNTEAFF
TRBD1 | TRBJ2-6 | TRBV6-2/TRBV6-3 | NA | 18 | TGTGCCAGCAGTTACACGGCAGGGGGTAAATCTGGGGCCAACGTCCTGACTTTC | CASSYTAGGKSGANVLTF
NA | TRBJ1-5 | TRBV19 | NA | 12 | TGTGCCAGCAACCAGATGGGTCAGCCCCAGCATTTT | CASNQMGQPQHF
NA | TRBJ2-7 | TRBV6-5 | many | 17 | TGTGCCAGCAGTTACTCGGTGGGGGGCGCCCACCTCTACGAGCAGTACTTC | CASSYSVGGAHLYEQYF
NA | TRBJ2-7 | TRBV4-1 | many | 15 | TGCGCCAGCAGCCAGAAGCCCGATGCTTCCTACGAGCAGTACTTC | CASSQKPDASYEQYF
NA | TRBJ2-5 | TRBV29-1 | many | 14 | TGCAGCGCTACGTCATCTGCGTACCAAGAGACCCAGTACTTC | CSATSSAYQETQYF
TRBD1 | TRBJ2-7 | TRBV20-1 | many | 13 | TGCAGTGCTTCCGGACAGGTTTCCTACGAGCAGTACTTC | CSASGQVSYEQYF
NA | TRBJ1-5 | TRBV7-2 | many | 13 | TGTGCCAGCAGCTTAGAGGCTGATCAGCCCCAGCATTTT | CASSLEADQPQHF
TRBD2 | TRBJ2-7 | TRBV12-3/TRBV12-4 | many | 15 | TGTGCCAGCAGTTTAGCGCTCAGCGGGAGTTACGAGCAGTACTTC | CASSLALSGSYEQYF
TRBD2 | TRBJ2-7 | TRBV7-2 | many | 15 | TGTGCCAGCAGCGGTGGGAGGAGCGGGAGCTACGAGCAGTACTTC | CASSGGRSGSYEQYF
TRBD2 | TRBJ2-5 | TRBV11-2 | many | 16 | TGTGCCAGCAGCTTAGATGGCGGGGGGTACCAAGAGACCCAGTACTTC | CASSLDGGGYQETQYF
NA | TRBJ2-7 | TRBV5-6 | many | 17 | TGTGCCAGCAGCTTGGCACCCTTCCAGGGCAATCCCTACGAGCAGTACTTC | CASSLAPFQGNPYEQYF
NA | TRBJ2-5 | TRBV4-3 | many | 15 | TGCGCCAGCAGCCAAGATTTCACGGGCGGTGAGACCCAGTACTTC | CASSQDFTGGETQYF
TRBD1 | TRBJ2-6 | TRBV10-3 | many | 17 | TGTGCCATCAGTGTTACAGGGGACCTCTCTGGGGCCAACGTCCTGACTTTC | CAISVTGDLSGANVLTF
TRBD2 | TRBJ2-7 | TRBV27 | NA | 16 | TGTGCCAGCAGCTTAGGAGGACTAGCCGATACCTACGAGCAGTACTTC | CASSLGGLADTYEQYF
TRBD1 | TRBJ2-5 | TRBV6-1 | many | 12 | TGTGCCAGCAGTCTACGACAGGGTCCTAAGTACTTC | CASSLRQGPKYF
NA | TRBJ2-4 | TRBV4-1 | many | 14 | TGCGCCAGCAGCCAAGAATTAGCCAAAAACATTCAGTACTTC | CASSQELAKNIQYF
TRBD1 | TRBJ2-7 | TRBV11-2 | many | 16 | TGTGCCAGCAGCCCGACAGGGGCCCTTATCACCTACGAGCAGTACTTC | CASSPTGALITYEQYF
NA | TRBJ2-5 | TRBV6-1 | many | 11 | TGTGCCAGCAGTGGGCCCGGCCCCCAGTACTTC | CASSGPGPQYF
NA | TRBJ2-2 | TRBV6-2/TRBV6-3 | NA | 15 | TGTGCCAGCAGTTACTTAGTGGAGATCACCGGGGAGCTGTTTTTT | CASSYLVEITGELFF
NA | TRBJ1-3 | TRBV6-5 | once | 13 | TGTGCCAGCAGTTACCTTCCGTTAGACACCATATATTTT | CASSYLPLDTIYF
TRBD1 | TRBJ1-2 | TRBV7-2 | many | 15 | TGTGCCAGCAGCTTAGGGGCAGGGGGGGTCTATGGCTACACCTTC | CASSLGAGGVYGYTF
NA | TRBJ2-5 | TRBV24-1 | NA | 16 | TGTGCCACCAGTGATTCGGCTGTAACGTTTCAAGAGACCCAGTACTTC | CATSDSAVTFQETQYF
TRBD1 | TRBJ1-5 | TRBV19 | many | 15 | TGTGCCAGTAGTGAACAGGGGGCAAGCAATCAGCCCCAGCATTTT | CASSEQGASNQPQHF
NA | TRBJ2-2 | TRBV11-1 | many | 16 | TGTGCCAGCAGCTTAGCGGGCAGGGGGAACACCGGGGAGCTGTTTTTT | CASSLAGRGNTGELFF
NA | TRBJ1-1 | TRBV9 | many | 12 | TGTGCCAGCAGCGTAGCTACCGGAGAAGCTTTCTTT | CASSVATGEAFF
TRBD2 | TRBJ2-7 | TRBV15 | NA | 14 | TGTGCCACCAGCAGAGGGGGGGGTGACTCCGAGCAGTACTTC | CATSRGGGDSEQYF
NA | TRBJ1-5 | TRBV20-1 | NA | 17 | TGCAGTGCCAGGAGGGGACCCAATTCAAATAGCAATCAGCCCCAGCATTTT | CSARRGPNSNSNQPQHF
NA | TRBJ2-7 | TRBV2 | medium-sized | 12 | TGTGCCAGCAGTGTCAAGGGGTACGAGCAGTACTTC | CASSVKGYEQYF
NA | TRBJ1-6 | TRBV7-2 | many | 15 | TGTGCCAGCAGCTTAGCGGGAATCTATAATTCACCCCTCCACTTT | CASSLAGIYNSPLHF
TRBD1 | TRBJ1-5 | TRBV24-1 | many | 16 | TGTGCCACCAGTGACTCCTCCGGGACAGGGAGCACGCCCCAGCATTTT | CATSDSSGTGSTPQHF
NA | TRBJ2-2 | TRBV15 | many | 15 | TGTGCCACCAGCAGAGACCAGGAGGGGGCCGGGGAGCTGTTTTTT | CATSRDQEGAGELFF
NA | TRBJ2-3 | TRBV6-1 | many | 13 | TGTGCCAGCAGTCCCGGACGGACAGATACGCAGTATTTT | CASSPGRTDTQYF
NA | TRBJ2-2 | TRBV6-4 | many | 18 | TGTGCCAGCACACCGATCCTACAGGGGCCTAATAGCGGCGGGGAGCTGTTTTTT | CASTPILQGPNSGGELFF
TRBD2 | TRBJ2-7 | TRBV6-1 | NA | 16 | TGTGCCAGCAGTGAATTCACTAGCGGGAGGAGGTACGAGCAGTACTTC | CASSEFTSGRRYEQYF
TRBD1 | TRBJ1-1 | TRBV10-1 | many | 13 | TGCGCCAGCAGGAAGACAGGGACGGAGAAAGCTTTCTTT | CASRKTGTEKAFF
NA | TRBJ2-5 | TRBV9 | many | 14 | TGTGCCAGCAGCGTAGGAAGTAGGGCTGAGACCCAGTACTTC | CASSVGSRAETQYF
NA | TRBJ2-7 | TRBV28 | many | 14 | TGTGCCAGCACCAAAGGGGTGCTTTCCTACGAGCAGTACTTC | CASTKGVLSYEQYF
NA | TRBJ1-2 | TRBV12-3/TRBV12-4 | NA | 14 | TGTGCCAGCAGGTACCCCGGGGGCGCCAGGGGCTACACCTTC | CASRYPGGARGYTF
TRBD1 | TRBJ1-1 | TRBV6-2/TRBV6-3 | many | 16 | TGTGCCAGCAGTTACTCGGGCCCGGACAGGGACACTGAAGCTTTCTTT | CASSYSGPDRDTEAFF
NA | TRBJ2-7 | TRBV29-1 | many | 15 | TGCAGCGTTATCTTCCGACACCTAGGGTCCTACGAGCAGTACTTC | CSVIFRHLGSYEQYF
TRBD1 | TRBJ2-6 | TRBV28 | many | 18 | TGTGCCAGCAGTTCCTCGACAGGGAAGGGCTCTGGGGCCAACGTCCTGACTTTC | CASSSSTGKGSGANVLTF
NA | TRBJ1-3 | TRBV6-9 | many | 15 | TGTGCCAGCAGGAAGCAGGGGTTCACTGGAAACACCATATATTTT | CASRKQGFTGNTIYF
NA | TRBJ2-5 | TRBV2 | many | 14 | TGTGCCAGCAGTGAAGCGGTGTACCAAGAGACCCAGTACTTC | CASSEAVYQETQYF
TRBD2 | TRBJ2-7 | TRBV27 | many | 16 | TGTGCCAGCAGTTCCACCGCTAGCGGGAGAGGAAACGAGCAGTACTTC | CASSSTASGRGNEQYF
TRBD1 | TRBJ2-2 | TRBV12-3/TRBV12-4 | many | 17 | TGTGCCAGCAGCCCGCCCCCGGAGACAGGGTATACCGGGGAGCTGTTTTTT | CASSPPPETGYTGELFF
NA | TRBJ1-1 | TRBV30 | many | 16 | TGTGCCTGGAGTGTACGGATAGGGGGTTTGAACACTGAAGCTTTCTTT | CAWSVRIGGLNTEAFF
TRBD1 | TRBJ1-5 | TRBV15 | many | 15 | TGTGCCACCACCCCCGGACAGGGTAGCAATCAGCCCCAGCATTTT | CATTPGQGSNQPQHF
TRBD2 | TRBJ2-2 | TRBV6-5 | many | 15 | TGTGCCAGCAGTTACCTAGCGGGGGTCGCCGGGGAGCTGTTTTTT | CASSYLAGVAGELFF
TRBD2 | TRBJ2-7 | TRBV7-2 | many | 13 | TGTGCCAGCAGCTTATCGGGGGGGCTAGAGCAGTACTTC | CASSLSGGLEQYF